The 22 T cell receptor beta chains below all came from one sample that was sequenced in a study of cytomegalovirus exposure and HLA in healthy donors. 60 Vbeta and 13 Jbeta primers were used in PCR. Profiling relied on immunoSEQ multiplex PCR, and the TCRdb table lists in-frame clones only, not all of them. The table lists 110,000 to 150,000 clones, 77% of them singletons. The material sequenced was PBMCs. The source is a woman aged 45-59 years in good health and CMV-seronegative.

CDR3 region: CASSTGQGRNQPQHF. For the CDR3, the DNA is TGTGCCAGCAGCACAGGACAGGGGAGAAATCAGCCCCAGCATTTT. The chain recombines TRBV28 with TRBJ1-5, with 9 positions matching TRBD1. Germline V gene lookup returns CDR1 MDHEN and CDR2 SYDVKM. CDR3 size: 15 residues. Trimming cost V 6 bases and J 4 bases; bases outside gene matches: 7.

The genes are TRBV5-5 and TRBJ1-4; possible D gene TRBD1, 6 bases. Germline CDR1 is SGHKS and CDR2 is YYEKEE (reference sequence). The CDR3 totals 13 residues. V was shortened by 0 bases and J by 10 bases, with 10 bases between the two germline ends. In nucleotides, the CDR3 is TGTGCCAGCAGCTTGGACAGGGAACTAAAACTGTTTTTT. It codes for CASSLDRELKLFF.

The V call is TRBV29-1, the J call TRBJ2-2; 7 bases line up with TRBD1. CDR3 length: 14 amino acids. Trimming at V came to 5 bases and at J to 1 base, leaving 4 bases not matched to a gene. Germline V lookup: CDR1 SQVTM, CDR2 ANQGSEA. The CDR3 nucleotides are TGCAGCGTTTGGGACAGCTTGAACACCGGGGAGCTGTTTTTT. Its protein product is CSVWDSLNTGELFF.

The rearrangement uses TRBV6-1 and TRBJ1-3, with D possibly being TRBD1 (5 bases). Trimming stripped 2 bases from V and 2 bases from J, with 7 bases between. Germline CDR1 is MNHNS and CDR2 is SASEGT. The CDR3 totals 14 residues. CDR3 DNA sequence: TGTGCCAGCAGTGAATGGACAACTGGAAACACCATATATTTT. This gives the protein CASSEWTTGNTIYF.

The chain recombines TRBV14 with TRBJ1-1; no definite D call. V was pared by 4 bases and J by 7 bases, with 10 bases between. Looked up from germline, CDR1 is SGHDN and CDR2 is FVKESK. The CDR3 consists of 12 residues. CDR3 region: CASSPYGVEAFF. In nucleotides, the CDR3 is TGTGCCAGCAGCCCTTACGGGGTTGAAGCTTTCTTT.

The chain joins TRBV6-6 to TRBJ1-4; D ambiguous. The V end was cut by 2 bases, the J end by 0 bases, with 7 bases between. Germline V CDR1 and CDR2: MNHNY, SVGAGI (reference sequence). This CDR3 is built from 15 residues. The DNA of the CDR3 is TGTGCCAGCAGTTACCAGGTCCCAACTAATGAAAAACTGTTTTTT. It encodes CASSYQVPTNEKLFF.

This sequence joins TRBV28 and TRBJ1-2; perhaps TRBD1 as D (6 bases). V was shortened by 4 bases and J by 8 bases, with 17 bases between the two germline ends. The germline gives CDR1 MDHEN, CDR2 SYDVKM. The CDR3 has 14 residues. CDR3 DNA sequence: TGTGCCAGCAGTTCAGGACAGCTATGGAACGGCTACACCTTC. Residues: CASSSGQLWNGYTF.

V and J are TRBV7-8 and TRBJ1-2, with 8 bases lining up with TRBD1. V gave up 4 bases and J gave up 3 bases; unmatched junction bases: 7. CDR1 is SGHVS, CDR2 FQNEAQ, per germline. The CDR3 length is 15 residues. Here the CDR3 DNA reads TGTGCCAGCAGCTCCCTCAGGGGGCGCGACTATGGCTACACCTTC. It translates to CASSSLRGRDYGYTF.

The chain joins TRBV6-5 to TRBJ1-1; no definite D call. Trimming removed 0 bases from V and 0 bases from J, with 8 bases in between. CDR1 and CDR2 (germline): MNHEY, SVGAGI. The CDR3 is 15 residues long. In DNA, the CDR3 is TGTGCCAGCAGTTACTCACAGCCCATGAACACTGAAGCTTTCTTT. This encodes CASSYSQPMNTEAFF.

V gene TRBV11-1 combines with J gene TRBJ2-5; 7 bases map to TRBD2. Germline CDR1 is SGHAT and CDR2 is FQDESV (reference sequence). The CDR3 covers 15 residues. V shed 1 base and J 4 bases; nucleotides not matched to a gene: 6. The CDR3, as DNA: TGTGCCAGCAGCTTAGGTGGAGGGGAGGGAGAGACCCAGTACTTC. Its translation is CASSLGGGEGETQYF.

This chain uses TRBV11-3 with TRBJ2-2; possibly TRBD2 for D (6 bases). The CDR3 contains 14 residues. Germline V lookup: CDR1 SGHNT, CDR2 YENEEA. The ends were cut back, 4 bases at V and 4 bases at J, with 10 bases in the middle. Here the CDR3 reads CASSYSGATGELFF. CDR3 DNA: TGTGCCAGCAGCTACTCGGGAGCCACCGGGGAGCTGTTTTTT.

The chain links TRBV6-1 to TRBJ2-3, with 8 positions matching TRBD1. The CDR3 spans 14 residues. Germline V gives CDR1 MNHNS, CDR2 SASEGT. Trimming cost V 10 bases and J 5 bases; bases outside gene matches: 11. Here the CDR3 DNA reads TGTGCCACTACGGGACAGGCGGCGGGAGATACGCAGTATTTT. It specifies CATTGQAAGDTQYF.

This clone was found a few times. The V gene is TRBV4-2, the J gene TRBJ2-7, with D possibly being TRBD1 (6 bases). The CDR3 contains 14 residues. Trimming took 4 bases from V and 2 from J, leaving 12 bases between them. Looked up from germline, CDR1 is LGHNA and CDR2 is YNFKEQ. In nucleotides, the CDR3 is TGTGCCAGCAGCCCCGGGCAGGGGACCTACGAGCAGTACTTC. It codes for CASSPGQGTYEQYF.

The chain links TRBV2 to TRBJ2-5; D possibly corresponds to TRBD2 (5 bases). CDR1 SNHLY and CDR2 FYNNEI come from the germline V gene. V lost 4 bases to trimming and J lost 0 bases, with 12 bases between them. The CDR3 runs 15 residues. The CDR3 DNA sequence: TGTGCCAGCAGTGCGGACTCTGTGTACCAAGAGACCCAGTACTTC. As protein: CASSADSVYQETQYF.

This clone was seen a handful of times. V gene TRBV5-1 combines with J gene TRBJ1-1; D ambiguous. Trimming left V 0 bases short and J 3 bases short, with 9 bases between. The germline CDR1 and CDR2 sequences are SGHRS and YFSETQ. This CDR3 has 14 amino acids. In DNA, the CDR3 is TGCGCCAGCAGCTTGGGAAAATCGGACACTGAAGCTTTCTTT. Protein product: CASSLGKSDTEAFF.

The chain employs TRBV7-2 and TRBJ2-4; TRBD1 is a possible D gene (6 bases). Germline V lookup: CDR1 SGHTA, CDR2 FQGNSA. CDR3 length equals 16 residues. Between the trimmed V and J ends, which lost 5 bases and 0 bases, there was a span of 14 bases. The CDR3 DNA reads as TGTGCCAGCAGCCGAAGGACAGAGATAGCCAAAAACATTCAGTACTTC. Translated: CASSRRTEIAKNIQYF.

The CDR3 spells CASSQTSGEYEQYF. The CDR3 region has the DNA TGCGCCAGCAGCCAGACTAGCGGGGAATACGAGCAGTACTTC. The chain couples TRBV5-1 to TRBJ2-7, with 11 bases that match TRBD2. Germline trimming cut 4 bases from V and 4 bases from J; bases unmatched to any gene: 4. The CDR3 is 14 residues long. Germline loops: CDR1 SGHRS, CDR2 YFSETQ.

The chain combines TRBV7-2 with TRBJ1-6, with 9 positions matching TRBD1. Germline V gene sequence: CDR1 SGHTA, CDR2 FQGNSA. J was trimmed by 3 bases and V by 5 bases; bases with no gene match: 2. CDR3 length: 15 amino acids. CDR3 nucleotides: TGTGCCAGCAGCCCGACAGGGGGCTATAATTCACCCCTCCACTTT. It codes for CASSPTGGYNSPLHF.

The chain links TRBV4-1 to TRBJ1-4, with D unresolved. The germline gives CDR1 MGHRA, CDR2 YSYEKL. V gave up 1 base and J gave up 8 bases, with 14 bases separating them. The length of the CDR3 is 15 residues. The CDR3: CASSQVFTVEEKLFF. The CDR3 DNA reads as TGCGCCAGCAGCCAAGTGTTCACTGTAGAAGAAAAACTGTTTTTT.

The chain combines TRBV7-9 with TRBJ2-3, with TRBD1 as a possible D gene (6 bases). V was cut by 0 bases and J by 0 bases, with 7 bases left in between. The CDR3 covers 15 residues. Germline V lookup: CDR1 SEHNR, CDR2 FQNEAQ (reference sequence). Here the CDR3 DNA reads TGTGCCAGCAGCTTAGCGGGGGCTAGCACAGATACGCAGTATTTT. Protein: CASSLAGASTDTQYF.

This clone occurred a few times. The chain combines TRBV11-2 with TRBJ1-2; perhaps TRBD1 as D (6 bases). Germline CDR1 reads SGHAT; CDR2 reads FQNNGV. The CDR3 runs to 14 residues. The V and J ends lost 7 bases and 7 bases respectively, with 19 bases between them. The CDR3 protein is CASKLNRERGGYTF. CDR3 in DNA: TGTGCCAGCAAACTAAACAGGGAGAGGGGTGGCTACACCTTC.

This sequence joins TRBV18 and TRBJ2-2; D might be TRBD2 (5 bases). The V gene lost 3 bases and the J gene lost 0 bases, with 11 bases spanning the gap. CDR1 is KGHSH and CDR2 is LQKENI in the germline V gene. There are 16 residues in the CDR3. The chain's CDR3 is CASSPTAGSNTGELFF. The DNA of the CDR3 is TGTGCCAGCTCACCCACCGCGGGCTCGAACACCGGGGAGCTGTTTTTT.